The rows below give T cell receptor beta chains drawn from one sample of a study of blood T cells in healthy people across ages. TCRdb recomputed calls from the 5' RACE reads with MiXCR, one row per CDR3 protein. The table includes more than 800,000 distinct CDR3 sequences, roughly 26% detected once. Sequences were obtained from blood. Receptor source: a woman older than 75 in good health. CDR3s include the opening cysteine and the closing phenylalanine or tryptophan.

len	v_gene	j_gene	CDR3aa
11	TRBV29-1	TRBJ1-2	CSVDINYGYTF
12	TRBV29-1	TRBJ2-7	CSASGGAGEQYF
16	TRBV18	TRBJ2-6	CASSGNRVKGANVLTF
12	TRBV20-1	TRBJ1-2	CSARDRFYGYTF
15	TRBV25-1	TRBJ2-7	CASSPPGHFTYEQYF
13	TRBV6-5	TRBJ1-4	CASRDGGREKLFF
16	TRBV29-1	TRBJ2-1	CSIVLQAGSSYNEQFF
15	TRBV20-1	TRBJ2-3	CSAVPSRGITDTQYF
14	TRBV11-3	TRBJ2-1	CASSLGPAEGEQFF
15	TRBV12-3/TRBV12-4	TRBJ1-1	CASSLGTVERTEAFF
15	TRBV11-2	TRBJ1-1	CASSSSQGLNTEAFF
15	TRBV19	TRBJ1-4	CASSITVWEVEKLFF
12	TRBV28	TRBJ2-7	CASSALGYEQYF
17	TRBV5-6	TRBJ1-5	CASSQRRRTGGDQPQHF